These T cell receptor beta chains were read from a single sample in a study of identical twins. TCRdb reprocessed the 5' RACE reads via MiXCR and lists one record per CDR3 protein. The top ten clones hold roughly 1.8% of a sample with about 690,000 distinct CDR3 sequences, around 6% of them seen once. The sequencing sample was made of naive T cells sorted from blood. These TCRs come from a man between 18 and 29 years old in good health. Each CDR3 is given without its conserved first and last residue.

V gene: TRBV28
J gene: TRBJ2-5
CDR3 protein: ASKLAGSSGETQY

V gene: TRBV7-6
J gene: TRBJ2-1
CDR3 protein: ASSLAVSGLTHNEQF

V gene: TRBV7-9
J gene: TRBJ1-2
CDR3 protein: ASSLGNDYGYT

V gene: TRBV30
J gene: TRBJ2-3
CDR3 protein: AWSVSLGLAVTDTQY

V gene: TRBV29-1
J gene: TRBJ1-1
CDR3 protein: SVQGDLNTEAF

V gene: TRBV21-1
J gene: TRBJ1-1
CDR3 protein: ASSKEGTCAF

V gene: TRBV6-2/TRBV6-3
J gene: TRBJ2-1
CDR3 protein: ASSPQVANEQF

V gene: TRBV20-1
J gene: TRBJ2-1
CDR3 protein: SARAAAPEQF

V gene: TRBV11-2
J gene: TRBJ2-3
CDR3 protein: ASSFGVPGQGGTDTQY

V gene: TRBV2
J gene: TRBJ1-6
CDR3 protein: ASSEGSSPLH

V gene: TRBV14
J gene: TRBJ2-1
CDR3 protein: ASSQEREGLARSSYNEQF

V gene: TRBV5-1
J gene: TRBJ2-1
CDR3 protein: ASSPPGQGRNEQF

V gene: TRBV4-3
J gene: TRBJ1-6
CDR3 protein: ASSQDARPLH

V gene: TRBV3-1
J gene: TRBJ2-3
CDR3 protein: ASSPTFGTSGTDTQY

V gene: TRBV19
J gene: TRBJ2-1
CDR3 protein: ASSVLIAINEQF

V gene: TRBV5-6
J gene: TRBJ2-3
CDR3 protein: ASSFRTSGPTDTQY

V gene: TRBV25-1
J gene: TRBJ2-2
CDR3 protein: ASSESAGGRWGELF

V gene: TRBV2
J gene: TRBJ2-6
CDR3 protein: ASSAGSSGANVLT

V gene: TRBV5-1
J gene: TRBJ1-6
CDR3 protein: ASSLVGVSSPLH

V gene: TRBV5-1
J gene: TRBJ2-1
CDR3 protein: ASSLDVAGGHNEQF

V gene: TRBV20-1
J gene: TRBJ2-1
CDR3 protein: SARAAPSSSSYNEQF

V gene: TRBV6-2/TRBV6-3
J gene: TRBJ1-1
CDR3 protein: ASSYSEGGTEAF

V gene: TRBV7-8
J gene: TRBJ2-5
CDR3 protein: ASSHSGEGTQY

V gene: TRBV5-5
J gene: TRBJ1-5
CDR3 protein: ASSSRQGAAQPQH

V gene: TRBV9
J gene: TRBJ2-7
CDR3 protein: ASSVGPAGSGYEQY

V gene: TRBV29-1
J gene: TRBJ1-2
CDR3 protein: SVEGAEGSDYGYT

V gene: TRBV6-1
J gene: TRBJ2-5
CDR3 protein: ASRSNRDRETQY

V gene: TRBV12-3/TRBV12-4
J gene: TRBJ2-5
CDR3 protein: ASGLFQETQY

V gene: TRBV9
J gene: TRBJ2-2
CDR3 protein: ASSVASSENTGELF

V gene: TRBV12-3/TRBV12-4
J gene: TRBJ2-5
CDR3 protein: ASSVHQQETQY

V gene: TRBV12-3/TRBV12-4
J gene: TRBJ2-3
CDR3 protein: ASTDPPLAASTDTQY

V gene: TRBV6-1
J gene: TRBJ2-7
CDR3 protein: ASSAQHRGYEQY

V gene: TRBV6-2/TRBV6-3
J gene: TRBJ2-5
CDR3 protein: ASGDYQETQY

V gene: TRBV6-1
J gene: TRBJ1-2
CDR3 protein: ASSRDRGHGYT

V gene: TRBV9
J gene: TRBJ2-2
CDR3 protein: ASSVPGPGELF

V gene: TRBV20-1
J gene: TRBJ1-2
CDR3 protein: SASGGGNAYT

V gene: TRBV20-1
J gene: TRBJ2-3
CDR3 protein: SAAGLAATDTQY

V gene: TRBV5-1
J gene: TRBJ2-4
CDR3 protein: ASSGGRRDIQY

V gene: TRBV5-1
J gene: TRBJ2-1
CDR3 protein: ASSLENRLAGADNEQF

V gene: TRBV15
J gene: TRBJ1-4
CDR3 protein: ATSNGLHTNEKLF

V gene: TRBV5-6
J gene: TRBJ1-1
CDR3 protein: ASSQRDIKRTEAF

V gene: TRBV6-1
J gene: TRBJ1-1
CDR3 protein: ASSEGAAYTEAF

V gene: TRBV28
J gene: TRBJ2-2
CDR3 protein: ASLRGGELF

V gene: TRBV28
J gene: TRBJ2-3
CDR3 protein: ASSPDSAGDTQY

V gene: TRBV5-1
J gene: TRBJ2-5
CDR3 protein: ASQAAGGGETQY

V gene: TRBV12-3/TRBV12-4
J gene: TRBJ1-1
CDR3 protein: ASRFQGLNTEAF

V gene: TRBV28
J gene: TRBJ2-1
CDR3 protein: ACRTSGRVSYNEQF

V gene: TRBV5-1
J gene: TRBJ2-1
CDR3 protein: ASSLALGFNDEQF

V gene: TRBV9
J gene: TRBJ2-1
CDR3 protein: ASSAGTGNANEQF

V gene: TRBV5-6
J gene: TRBJ1-4
CDR3 protein: ASSPEGWQGNEKLF

V gene: TRBV7-3
J gene: TRBJ2-1
CDR3 protein: ASSLNRGNEQF

V gene: TRBV20-1
J gene: TRBJ2-3
CDR3 protein: SASPTSGSADTQY

V gene: TRBV11-2
J gene: TRBJ2-2
CDR3 protein: ASSLEGGFTGELF

V gene: TRBV29-1
J gene: TRBJ1-1
CDR3 protein: SVCVGGGPEAF